The entry that follows covers one TCR beta chain sequence. Its antigen is not identified. These data belong to a study of regulatory and conventional T cells in RAG deficiency. Notes on the study in general: Patient subsets had shorter CDR3s; Omenn Treg-Tconv overlap exceeded 85%. Omenn syndrome and CID/AS patients had 85 to 100-fold fewer unique Treg TCR beta sequences, versus around 10-fold elsewhere.

The CDR3 extends over 15 amino acids. The germline V gene has CDR1 SGHRS and CDR2 YFSETQ. Trimming cost V 0 bases and J 6 bases, with 16 bases left between them. Genomic DNA came from blood conventional CD4+ T cells gated CD25-low CD127-high. Profiled with immunoSEQ multiplex PCR; TCRdb holds only in-frame clones, not every one. The sample lists approximately 21,000 clones, 95% to 96% occurring once. These records were also assigned to another study, of regulatory T cells. This second study notes: Primers: 52 TRBV forward and 13 TRBJ reverse.

This rearrangement joins TRBV5-1 to TRBJ2-7, with D tentatively TRBD1 (5 bases). Sequencing used CD25- CD4+ T cells sorted from blood. The source of this sequence is a human donor in good health. DNA for the CDR3: TGCGCCAGCAGCTTGGAAGGGGCGTTAATGGGCGAGCAGTACTTC. Its translation is CASSLEGALMGEQYF.